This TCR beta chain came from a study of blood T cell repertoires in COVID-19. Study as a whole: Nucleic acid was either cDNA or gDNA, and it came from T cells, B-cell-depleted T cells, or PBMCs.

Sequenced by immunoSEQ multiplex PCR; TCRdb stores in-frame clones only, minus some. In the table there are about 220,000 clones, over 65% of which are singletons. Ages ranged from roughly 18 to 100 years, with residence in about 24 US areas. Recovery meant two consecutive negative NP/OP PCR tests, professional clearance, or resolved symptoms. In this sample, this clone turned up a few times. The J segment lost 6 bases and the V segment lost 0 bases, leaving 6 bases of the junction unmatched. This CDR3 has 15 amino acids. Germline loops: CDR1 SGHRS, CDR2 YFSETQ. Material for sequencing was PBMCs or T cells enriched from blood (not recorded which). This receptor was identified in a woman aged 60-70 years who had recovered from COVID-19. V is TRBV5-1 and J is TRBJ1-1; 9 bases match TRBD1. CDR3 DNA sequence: TGCGCCAGCAGCTTGGGGCCGGGACAGGGAGCTGAAGCTTTCTTT. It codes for CASSLGPGQGAEAFF.